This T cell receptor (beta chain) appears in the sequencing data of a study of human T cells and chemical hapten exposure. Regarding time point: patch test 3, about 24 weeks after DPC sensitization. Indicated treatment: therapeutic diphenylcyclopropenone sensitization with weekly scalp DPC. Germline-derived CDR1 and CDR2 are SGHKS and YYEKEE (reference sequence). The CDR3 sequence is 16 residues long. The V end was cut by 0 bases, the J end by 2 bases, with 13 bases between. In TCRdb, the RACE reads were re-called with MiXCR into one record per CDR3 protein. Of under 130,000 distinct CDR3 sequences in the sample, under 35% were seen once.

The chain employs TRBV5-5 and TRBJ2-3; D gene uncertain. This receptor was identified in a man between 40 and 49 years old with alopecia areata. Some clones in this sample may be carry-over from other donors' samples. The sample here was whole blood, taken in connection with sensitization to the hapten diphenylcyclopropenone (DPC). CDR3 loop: CASSLAQAVYTDTQYF. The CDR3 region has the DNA TGTGCCAGCAGCTTGGCCCAGGCAGTCTACACAGATACGCAGTATTTT.